These T cell receptor beta chains were read from a single sample in a study of blood T cell repertoires in COVID-19. The method was immunoSEQ multiplex PCR; TCRdb's version includes in-frame clones alone and lacks a portion of them. The top ten hold less than 3% of the sample, which has 150,000 to 200,000 clones, more than 85% seen once. The sequencing input was peripheral blood. These receptors came from a man aged 40-55 years with active or convalescent COVID-19. CDR3s include the opening cysteine and the closing phenylalanine or tryptophan. A D gene is named only where the DNA matches it firmly. A row's size may be missing; if present it is once, few, many or a size class.

d_call	v_call	j_call	clone_size	cdr3_aa	cdr3_nt
TRBD1	TRBV5-1	TRBJ2-7	.	CASSLEQGAYEQYF	TGCGCCAGCAGCTTGGAACAGGGGGCATACGAGCAGTACTTC
.	TRBV4-2	TRBJ1-2	.	CASSQDGTKYGYTF	TGTGCCAGCAGCCAAGATGGGACAAAGTATGGCTACACCTTC
TRBD2	TRBV19	TRBJ2-1	.	CASSRPSGGASSYNEQFF	TGTGCCAGTAGCCGCCCAAGCGGGGGGGCCAGCTCCTACAATGAGCAGTTCTTC
.	TRBV28	TRBJ2-7	.	CASSLGGATSYEQYF	TGTGCCAGCAGTTTAGGGGGGGCTACCTCCTACGAGCAGTACTTC
.	TRBV28	TRBJ1-1	.	CASIIGGHTEAFF	TGTGCCAGCATCATCGGGGGACACACTGAAGCTTTCTTT
TRBD1	TRBV6-5	TRBJ1-4	.	CASSDRVTNEKLFF	TGTGCCAGCAGCGACAGGGTAACTAATGAAAAACTGTTTTTT
.	TRBV19	TRBJ1-1	.	CASTPTKNTEAFF	TGTGCCAGTACCCCGACAAAGAACACTGAAGCTTTCTTT
.	TRBV6-5	TRBJ1-1	once	CASKEGHTEAFF	TGTGCCAGCAAGGAGGGCCACACTGAAGCTTTCTTT
TRBD1	TRBV28	TRBJ1-2	.	CASSLWTGGNGYTF	TGTGCCAGCAGTTTATGGACAGGGGGAAATGGCTACACCTTC
.	TRBV3-1/TRBV3-2	TRBJ2-1	once	CASSQELGTSSYNEQFF	TGTGCCAGCAGCCAAGAACTGGGCACCAGCTCCTACAATGAGCAGTTCTTC
.	TRBV18	TRBJ2-7	.	CASSPLDSYEQYF	TGTGCCAGCTCACCACTGGACAGCTACGAGCAGTACTTC
TRBD2	TRBV7-2	TRBJ2-1	.	CASSLVLAGAYNEQFF	TGTGCCAGCAGCTTAGTTCTAGCGGGGGCCTACAATGAGCAGTTCTTC
.	TRBV28	TRBJ2-2	.	CASSWAPPNTGELFF	TGTGCCAGCAGTTGGGCCCCACCGAACACCGGGGAGCTGTTTTTT
TRBD2	TRBV27	TRBJ2-5	.	CASSVTPSGGMETQYF	TGTGCCAGCAGTGTCACCCCTAGCGGGGGGATGGAGACCCAGTACTTC
TRBD2	TRBV13	TRBJ2-7	.	CASSLGPSGVSYEQYF	TGTGCCAGCAGCTTAGGTCCTAGCGGGGTCTCCTACGAGCAGTACTTC
TRBD1	TRBV5-1	TRBJ1-1	few	CASSMEPRGAVNTEAFF	TGCGCCAGCAGCATGGAACCCAGGGGGGCAGTGAACACTGAAGCTTTCTTT
TRBD1	TRBV3-1/TRBV3-2	TRBJ2-7	.	CASSLGQDEQYF	TGTGCCAGCAGCCTGGGACAGGACGAGCAGTACTTC
.	TRBV2	TRBJ2-4	.	CASRAGQAGKNIQYF	TGTGCCAGCAGAGCGGGACAGGCAGGCAAAAACATTCAGTACTTC